This passage covers 29 T cell receptor beta chains from one sample sequenced in a study of T-cell memory formation after mild COVID-19 (dated by TCRdb to the early 2020s). The method behind the library was 5' RACE. The instrument given in TCRdb is Illumina NovaSeq 6000. TCRdb ran its own pipeline on the public reads, namely fastp trimming at Q25 and MiXCR clone calling, and kept in-frame beta chains. Entries are consolidated by CDR3 protein sequence, retaining the most common genes and DNA. The sample table holds roughly 400,000 distinct CDR3 sequences, of which 16% were seen once. Under 25% of the sample is in the top ten clones. The sequenced material came from PBMCs or a T cell subset sorted from them (not recorded which). The source is a young man who had mild COVID-19 (a few samples of this study predate the infection). The sample titles of this study are shuffled in the database, so cell type and time point are left out; the donor was told from shared clones.

This rearrangement joins TRBV5-1 to TRBJ2-7; tentatively, D is TRBD1 or TRBD2 (5 bases each). The V end was cut by 4 bases, the J end by 0 bases, with 14 bases between. The CDR3 has 15 amino acids. Germline V CDR1 and CDR2: SGHRS, YFSETQ. The CDR3 sequence: CASSPGTASSYEQYV. CDR3 DNA sequence: TGCGCCAGCAGCCCAGGGACCGCTAGCTCCTACGAGCAGTACGTC.

The chain combines TRBV27 with TRBJ2-7; 9 bases are a match to TRBD2. The CDR3 contains 17 residues. The V segment lost 4 bases and the J segment 0 bases; nucleotides outside the gene matches: 10. The germline V gene has CDR1 MNHEY and CDR2 SMNVEV (reference sequence). Written as DNA, the CDR3 is TGTGCCAGCAGTTCGCGGAGCCTAGCGGGGAGCTCCTACGAGCAGTACTTC. Protein: CASSSRSLAGSSYEQYF.

The rearrangement joins TRBV14 to TRBJ2-3, with D perhaps matching TRBD2 (6 bases). Trimming stripped 4 bases from V and 1 base from J, with 12 bases between. The CDR3 covers 15 residues. Germline values: CDR1 SGHDN, CDR2 FVKESK. CDR3 sequence (DNA): TGTGCCAGCAGCCTTATCGGGACTGGCACAGATACGCAGTATTTT. Its protein is CASSLIGTGTDTQYF.

The chain joins TRBV5-5 to TRBJ1-2, with D unresolved. The ends were cut back, 7 bases at V and 8 bases at J, with 21 bases in the middle. Germline V gene data show CDR1 as SGHKS and CDR2 as YYEKEE (reference sequence). The CDR3 consists of 14 residues. The CDR3 nucleotides are TGTGCCAGCGGTAATGGCGTCCGGGGAGGGGGCTACACCTTC. It translates to CASGNGVRGGGYTF.

This chain joins TRBV7-2 and TRBJ1-6, with a tentative D call TRBD1 (6 bases). The germline V gene encodes CDR1 SGHTA and CDR2 FQGNSA. The germline V and J ends were trimmed by 5 bases and 9 bases, with 17 bases remaining between them. The CDR3 has 15 residues. CDR3 protein: CASSLLRGGGSPLHF. CDR3 coding DNA: TGTGCCAGCAGCCTCCTTCGTGGGGGCGGTTCACCCCTCCACTTT.

This clonotype was counted a few times. V gene TRBV4-2 combines with J gene TRBJ1-1; 7 nucleotides align to TRBD1. The CDR3 is 14 amino acids. The ends lost 1 base at V and 3 bases at J; junction bases unmatched: 2. The V gene's germline CDR1 is LGHNA and CDR2 YNFKEQ. CDR3 sequence reads: CASSQGQGDTEAFF. The CDR3 nucleotides are TGTGCCAGCAGCCAAGGGCAGGGGGACACTGAAGCTTTCTTT.

The V and J genes are TRBV5-1 and TRBJ1-1, with D unclear. V was trimmed by 2 bases and J by 0 bases, leaving 5 bases between them. Germline V lookup: CDR1 SGHRS, CDR2 YFSETQ. The CDR3 totals 13 residues. The CDR3 reads CASSFHLNTEAFF. In nucleotides, the CDR3 is TGCGCCAGCAGCTTCCACCTGAACACTGAAGCTTTCTTT.

A few counts support this clonotype. The genes are TRBV9 and TRBJ1-1, with 8 bases aligning to TRBD1. The V gene's germline CDR1 is SGDLS and CDR2 YYNGEE. This CDR3 region has 14 residues. V trimming: 2 bases; J trimming: 0 bases; junction bases outside the gene matches: 0. CDR3 in amino acids: CASSVRGLNTEAFF. DNA for the CDR3: TGTGCCAGCAGCGTCAGGGGGCTGAACACTGAAGCTTTCTTT.

The V and J genes are TRBV12-3 or TRBV12-4 and TRBJ1-1, with 7 bases aligning to TRBD1. The V gene end was trimmed by 6 bases and the J gene end by 0 bases; junction bases not matched to a gene: 4. CDR3 length: 14 residues. CDR3 sequence reads: CASRLGQMNTEAFF. The DNA of the CDR3 is TGTGCCAGCAGGTTGGGACAGATGAACACTGAAGCTTTCTTT.

In this sample, this clonotype turned up many times. This chain uses TRBV7-2 with TRBJ2-7; tentative D call: TRBD2 (6 bases). Germline assignment: CDR1 SGHTA and CDR2 FQGNSA. The CDR3 has 14 residues. The V end lost 4 bases, the J end lost 10 bases, and 20 bases lay between the germline ends. This CDR3 reads CASSSIGGARNQYF. The CDR3 region has the DNA TGTGCCAGCAGCTCAATAGGCGGGGCGCGGAACCAGTACTTC.

This clonotype was counted between two and nine times. The rearrangement joins TRBV10-3 to TRBJ1-2; D remains ambiguous. CDR3 size: 14 residues. CDR1 is ENHRY, CDR2 SYGVKD, per germline. V lost 6 bases and J lost 2, with 13 bases in between. CDR3 region: CAISSPNGNYGYTF. Written as DNA, the CDR3 is TGTGCCATCAGCTCTCCCAACGGGAACTATGGCTACACCTTC.

This clonotype showed up many times. V is TRBV9 and J is TRBJ2-7; D might be TRBD1 (6 bases). Germline CDR1 and CDR2: SGDLS and YYNGEE. The CDR3 spans 12 residues. V lost 7 bases to trimming and J lost 4 bases, with 12 bases between them. CDR3 in amino acids: CASGRDKYEQYF. The CDR3 bases are TGTGCCAGCGGCCGGGACAAGTACGAGCAGTACTTC.

In this sample, this clonotype turned up once. The chain employs TRBV29-1 and TRBJ2-1; 9 nucleotides match TRBD2. CDR1 is SQVTM, CDR2 ANQGSEA, per germline. V lost 3 bases, J lost 5 bases, and 11 bases stayed unmatched. This CDR3 is built from 16 residues. This CDR3 reads CSVELTSGAAHNEQFF. Written as DNA, the CDR3 is TGCAGCGTTGAGCTGACTAGCGGAGCCGCTCACAATGAGCAGTTCTTC.

The chain has TRBV7-8 and TRBJ2-2; D ambiguous. Deletions cut 8 bases from V and 0 bases from J, with 10 bases between. Per the germline V gene, CDR1 is SGHVS and CDR2 is FQNEAQ. The CDR3 is made up of 14 amino acids. The CDR3 loop reads CASGVGPNTGELFF. Written as DNA, the CDR3 is TGTGCCAGCGGAGTCGGGCCGAACACCGGGGAGCTGTTTTTT.

The chain uses TRBV7-6 and TRBJ2-7, with D maybe TRBD1 (5 bases). CDR3 length: 15 amino acids. Trimming cost V 2 bases and J 2 bases, with 13 bases left between them. Germline assignment: CDR1 SGHVS and CDR2 FNYEAQ. The CDR3 DNA is TGTGCCAGCAGCTTATTAGGGGCCGGTACCTACGAGCAGTACTTC. Translated, it gives CASSLLGAGTYEQYF.

The chain joins TRBV15 to TRBJ1-4; TRBD1 matches at 10 bases. J gave up 3 bases and V 1 base, and 5 bases lay outside the gene matches. Germline CDR1 reads LNHNV; CDR2 reads YYDKDF (reference sequence). The CDR3 consists of 17 residues. This chain's CDR3 is CATSRGGQGVANEKLFF. CDR3 coding DNA: TGTGCCACCAGCAGAGGTGGACAGGGGGTAGCTAATGAAAAACTGTTTTTT.

At least ten counts were recorded for this clonotype. V and J are TRBV5-1 and TRBJ1-2; a possible D gene is TRBD1 (5 bases). The CDR3 is 16 residues long. V gave up 4 bases and J gave up 7 bases, with 23 bases separating them. Germline loops: CDR1 SGHRS, CDR2 YFSETQ. The CDR3 protein is CASSRGDRDRAGGYTF. In DNA form, the CDR3 reads TGCGCCAGCAGCCGGGGAGACCGCGACAGAGCCGGTGGCTACACCTTC.

This clonotype was counted a few times. V usage is TRBV29-1 and J usage is TRBJ2-2, with 8 nucleotides matching TRBD1. CDR3 length equals 13 residues. V trimming: 5 bases; J trimming: 7 bases; junction bases outside the gene matches: 6. The germline V gene has CDR1 SQVTM and CDR2 ANQGSEA. The CDR3, as DNA: TGCAGCGTTCAGCAGGGGGCGGGCGGGGAGCTGTTTTTT. Amino acids: CSVQQGAGGELFF.

This clonotype occurred a few times. The CDR3 loop reads CASSFSLRRGGRTDTQYF. CDR3 DNA sequence: TGTGCCAGCAGTTTTTCCCTTCGTCGGGGGGGTCGCACAGATACGCAGTATTTT. V usage is TRBV27 and J usage is TRBJ2-3; TRBD2 matches at 8 bases. V lost 3 bases and J lost 1; bases outside the gene matches: 12. This CDR3 comprises 18 residues. Looked up from germline, CDR1 is MNHEY and CDR2 is SMNVEV (reference sequence).

The J gene is TRBJ1-4, the V gene TRBV7-6; no clear D gene. Germline V gives CDR1 SGHVS, CDR2 FNYEAQ. Trimming took 6 bases from V and 8 from J, leaving 16 bases between them. CDR3 size: 14 residues. The DNA of the CDR3 is TGTGCCAGCAGGATGTCTGGGTCGAGGGAAAAACTGTTTTTT. Translation: CASRMSGSREKLFF.

The chain uses TRBV2 and TRBJ2-5, with D unclear. The CDR3 totals 14 residues. Trimming stripped 2 bases from V and 1 base from J, with 8 bases between. Germline V gene data show CDR1 as SNHLY and CDR2 as FYNNEI. The DNA for the CDR3 is TGTGCCAGCAGTGAACTTACAGTCCAAGAGACCCAGTACTTC. This encodes CASSELTVQETQYF.

The CDR3 reads CAISLTGLNTEAFF. CDR3 coding DNA: TGTGCCATCAGCCTGACAGGCCTGAACACTGAAGCTTTCTTT. The chain is built from TRBV10-3 and TRBJ1-1; possible D gene TRBD1, 6 bases. Germline CDR1 ENHRY, CDR2 SYGVKD. V lost 6 bases and J 0 bases, leaving 11 bases between the germline ends. The CDR3 has 14 amino acids.

The chain links TRBV9 to TRBJ2-1, with D tentatively TRBD2 (5 bases). Looked up from germline, CDR1 is SGDLS and CDR2 is YYNGEE. The CDR3 spans 16 residues. V was shortened by 4 bases and J by 2 bases, with 16 bases between the two germline ends. The CDR3 DNA sequence: TGTGCCAGCAGCCCCTACTTAGGGAGCACCTACAATGAGCAGTTCTTC. As protein: CASSPYLGSTYNEQFF.

In this sample, this clonotype turned up a few times. The chain joins TRBV7-3 to TRBJ2-1, with 9 nucleotides matching TRBD2. Per the germline V gene, CDR1 is SGHTA and CDR2 is FQGTGA. The CDR3 is made up of 15 amino acids. Trimming at V came to 5 bases and at J to 8 bases, leaving 10 bases not matched to a gene. CDR3 nucleotides: TGTGCCAGCAGCCCACAAAGCGGGGGGAGGTATGAGCAGTTCTTC. Translated: CASSPQSGGRYEQFF.

This clonotype was recorded at least ten times. The chain couples TRBV5-4 to TRBJ2-7; D gene unclear. V was cut by 3 bases and J by 5 bases, with 9 bases left in between. Germline-derived CDR1 and CDR2 are SGHNT and YYREEE (reference sequence). The CDR3 consists of 12 residues. The CDR3 sequence is CASSYIPNEQYF. CDR3 in DNA: TGTGCCAGCAGCTACATCCCCAACGAGCAGTACTTC.

This clonotype was found many times. CDR3 amino acids: CSVPEGQGQETQYF. CDR3 bases: TGCAGCGTTCCAGAGGGGCAGGGACAAGAGACCCAGTACTTC. V is TRBV29-1 and J is TRBJ2-5; D might be TRBD1 or TRBD2, each matching 5 bases. With 5 bases removed from V and 2 bases from J, the gap between germline ends came to 15 bases. Per the germline V gene, CDR1 is SQVTM and CDR2 is ANQGSEA. The CDR3 runs 14 residues.

J is TRBJ2-3 and V is TRBV7-6; D not resolved. Germline CDR1 and CDR2: SGHVS and FNYEAQ. V lost 1 base to trimming and J lost 6 bases, with 11 bases between them. The CDR3 consists of 14 residues. CDR3 coding DNA: TGTGCCAGCAGCTTAGGCGGTCGGATGGATACGCAGTATTTT. It specifies CASSLGGRMDTQYF.

This clonotype was observed many times. The chain links TRBV20-1 to TRBJ1-4, with 9 positions matching TRBD1. The CDR3 totals 15 residues. V lost 5 bases to trimming and J lost 10 bases; unmatched junction nucleotides: 14. CDR1 and CDR2 (germline): DFQATT, SNEGSKA (reference sequence). In DNA, the CDR3 is TGCAGTGCTGTACCGGGACAGGGAGGACTCGGAAAACTGTTTTTT. It is translated as CSAVPGQGGLGKLFF.

The chain carries TRBV15 and TRBJ1-3, with unresolved D. Germline CDR1 is LNHNV and CDR2 is YYDKDF (reference sequence). V gave up 5 bases and J gave up 0 bases, with 8 bases separating them. The CDR3 totals 14 residues. CDR3 residues: CATSARDSGNTIYF. The CDR3 nucleotides are TGTGCCACCAGCGCTCGGGACTCTGGAAACACCATATATTTT.